The T cell receptor (beta chain) described here comes from a study of T cells in Graves' hyperthyroidism and ophthalmopathy (dated by TCRdb to about 2019). For context, the study as a whole: Peripheral blood was sampled at the time of initial diagnosis, prior to any treatment. To identify TCR V-J signatures that set the groups apart, the researchers used a discovery cohort of about a hundred patients, made up of 40 to 45 with Graves' ophthalmopathy and 57 with stable Graves' hyperthyroidism. Prospective prediction of ophthalmopathy was tested in an independent validation cohort consisting of some 18 hyperthyroidism patients and some 17 patients who later progressed to ophthalmopathy. The 100 or so discovery patients were divided at random into training and test sets in a 7:3 ratio. The study also compared thyroid tissue and blood T-cell repertoires from about six Graves' hyperthyroidism patients. Once sampling was done, hyperthyroidism patients were given methimazole at a starting dose of 30 mg daily, whereas ophthalmopathy patients were given high-dose intravenous methylprednisolone. TCR Vbeta CDR3 sequencing of 130 to 150 peripheral blood samples (43 ophthalmopathy, about 80 hyperthyroidism and approximately 17 progressor patients) is reported in the paper. The full study reports these points: A 13 V-J signature model separated ophthalmopathy from stable hyperthyroidism, with roughly 88% sensitivity and around 84% specificity in cross-validation and 80%/75% in testing. Sample size was not statistically predetermined, and blinding of investigators to group allocation was not performed. During validation, the model predicted progression to ophthalmopathy a median of approximately 7 months ahead of onset, with more than 60% sensitivity and about 72% specificity. Most expanded thyroid clonotypes (frequency above 0.001) were also detected in blood, suggesting blood repertoires may reflect thyroid immune responses.

The TCR beta CDR3 regions were amplified from RNA transcripts. The TCR CDR3 was subjected to a first round of RT-PCR using the HTBI primer set and the Qiagen OneStep RT-PCR kit. The libraries were constructed in a second round of multiplex PCR and then size-selected and purified. Paired-end sequencing of the libraries was performed with 100 bp reads on an Illumina HiSeq2000. The source study handled its data this way. SOAPnuke was used to process the raw data, throwing out any read that contained adapters or uncalled bases, had a mean Phred below 15, or lacked an exact constant-primer or identifier match. High-quality paired reads were merged with COPE v1.2.5, and unique nucleotide sequences were defined as clonotypes. MiTCR v1.1 was used to align clonotypes to the IMGT TRBV, TRBD and TRBJ reference segments. The analysis was restricted to V-J combinations with a frequency above 0.0001, which together covered just over 98% of the repertoires. A TCS score was defined as the ratio of F50 (clonal expansion) to E x V (chaos), with BLOSUM62-based TCRdist applied between CDR3 peptides within each V-J. Welch's t-statistics and random forest reduced roughly 540 V-J features to 10 to 15, which were used in a naive Bayes classifier (R e1071). TCRdb handled the public reads itself, with Q25 trimming in fastp and clone calling in MiXCR, and kept productive beta chains. Identical CDR3 protein sequences are pooled into one entry, listed with their most common genes and DNA. The V and J calls were not made by the authors but by TCRdb's processing. The sample table shows about 350,000 distinct CDR3 sequences, and around 13% are seen once. The ten largest make up around 23% of the sample.

This clonotype was observed a few times. The target of this receptor is not known. There are no base qualities to consult, and no much larger clone falls within one base. Stable Graves' hyperthyroidism was defined as the absence of progression to ophthalmopathy over 18 months of follow-up. The hyperthyroidism patients were between 18 and 65 years old and newly diagnosed, with a disease duration of less than 2 months. Any patient with an uncontrolled infection, another autoimmune disease, pregnancy or lactation was excluded. Diagnoses relied on clinical symptoms, serum thyroxine and TRAb, thyroid ultrasound and orbital computed tomography. PBMCs were isolated from approximately 10 ml of fresh peripheral blood by Ficoll-Paque density gradient centrifugation. Total RNA was extracted using Trizol reagent, and RNA quality was assessed on an Agilent 2100 Bioanalyzer. The CDR3 spans 14 residues, from the cysteine through the phenylalanine. Left in the record is the CDR3 DNA by itself, 42 bases read in frame from the first base. According to the germline V gene (reference sequence), CDR1 reads DFQATT and CDR2 reads SNEGSKA. After removal of 3 bases from V and 6 bases from J, the junction retains 5 bases not matched to a gene.

The clonotype originates from a woman in her twenties or thirties with Graves' hyperthyroidism. Sequencing was done on a sample of blood. In this chain, TRBV20-1 is recombined with TRBJ2-7, and 13 bases in between align with TRBD2. In nucleotide form, the sequence is TGCAGTGCTAGTACTAGCGGGAGGGTGGGCGAGCAGTACTTC. This sequence encodes CSASTSGRVGEQYF.